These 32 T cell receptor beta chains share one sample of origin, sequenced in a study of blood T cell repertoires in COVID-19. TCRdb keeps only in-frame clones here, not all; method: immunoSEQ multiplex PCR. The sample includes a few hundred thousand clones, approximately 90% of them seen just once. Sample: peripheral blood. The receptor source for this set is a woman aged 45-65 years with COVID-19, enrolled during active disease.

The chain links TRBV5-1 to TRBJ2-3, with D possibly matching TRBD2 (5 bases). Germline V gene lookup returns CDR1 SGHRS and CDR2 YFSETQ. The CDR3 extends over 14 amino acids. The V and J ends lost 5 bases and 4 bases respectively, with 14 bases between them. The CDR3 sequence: CASRGGRRPDTQYF. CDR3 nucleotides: TGCGCCAGCAGAGGTGGAAGGAGGCCAGATACGCAGTATTTT.

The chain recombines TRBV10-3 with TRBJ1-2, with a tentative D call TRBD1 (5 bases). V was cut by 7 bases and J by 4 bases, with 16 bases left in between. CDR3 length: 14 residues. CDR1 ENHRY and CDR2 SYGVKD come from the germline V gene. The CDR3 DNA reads TGTGCCATCATCCGAGACCCTCAGGGCTATGGCTACACCTTC. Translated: CAIIRDPQGYGYTF.

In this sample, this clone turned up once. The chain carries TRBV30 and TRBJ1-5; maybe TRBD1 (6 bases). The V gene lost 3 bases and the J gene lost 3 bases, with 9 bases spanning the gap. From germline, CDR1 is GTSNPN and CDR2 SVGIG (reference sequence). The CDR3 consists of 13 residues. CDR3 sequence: CAWRLGANQPQHF. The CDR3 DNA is TGTGCCTGGAGGTTGGGGGCCAATCAGCCCCAGCATTTT.

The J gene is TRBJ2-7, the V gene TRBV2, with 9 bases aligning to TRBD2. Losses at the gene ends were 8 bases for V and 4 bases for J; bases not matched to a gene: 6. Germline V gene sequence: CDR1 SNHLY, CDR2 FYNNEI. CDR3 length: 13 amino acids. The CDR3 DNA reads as TGTGCCAGCGAGTCTAGCGGGACTTACGAGCAGTACTTC. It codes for CASESSGTYEQYF. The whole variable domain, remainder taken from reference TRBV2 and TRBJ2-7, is EPEVTQTPSHQVTQMGQEVILRCVPISNHLYFYWYRQILGQKVEFLVSFYNNEISEKSEIFDDQFSVERPDGSNFTLKIRSTKLEDSAMYFCASESSGTYEQYFGPGTRLTVT.

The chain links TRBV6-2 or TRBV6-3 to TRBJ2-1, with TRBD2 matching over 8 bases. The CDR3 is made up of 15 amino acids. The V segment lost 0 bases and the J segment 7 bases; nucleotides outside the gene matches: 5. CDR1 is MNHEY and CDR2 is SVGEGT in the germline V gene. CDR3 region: CASSYSSGRINEQFF. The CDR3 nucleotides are TGTGCCAGCAGTTACTCGAGCGGGAGAATAAATGAGCAGTTCTTC.

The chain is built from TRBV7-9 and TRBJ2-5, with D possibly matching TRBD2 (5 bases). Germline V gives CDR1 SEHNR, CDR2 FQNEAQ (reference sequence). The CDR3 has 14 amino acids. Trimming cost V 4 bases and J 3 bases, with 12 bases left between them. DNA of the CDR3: TGTGCCAGCAGCTATGCGGACTTAAAAGAGACCCAGTACTTC. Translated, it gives CASSYADLKETQYF.

The CDR3 region has the DNA TGTGCCAGTAGTACCAGGAGACGACAGGGAGTTTACAAAGCGGGTCAGCCCCAGCATTTT. Translation gives CASSTRRRQGVYKAGQPQHF. The chain links TRBV19 to TRBJ1-5; 7 nucleotides line up with TRBD1. CDR3 length: 20 amino acids. The germline gives CDR1 LNHDA, CDR2 SQIVND (reference sequence). The V and J ends lost 4 bases and 6 bases, in that order; junction bases with no gene match: 24.

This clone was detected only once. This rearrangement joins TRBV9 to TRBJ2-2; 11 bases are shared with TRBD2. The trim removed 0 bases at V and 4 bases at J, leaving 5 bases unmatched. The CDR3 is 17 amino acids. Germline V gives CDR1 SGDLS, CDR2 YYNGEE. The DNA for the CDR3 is TGTGCCAGCAGCGTAGTAGCGGGAGGGCCGGGCACCGGGGAGCTGTTTTTT. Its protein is CASSVVAGGPGTGELFF.

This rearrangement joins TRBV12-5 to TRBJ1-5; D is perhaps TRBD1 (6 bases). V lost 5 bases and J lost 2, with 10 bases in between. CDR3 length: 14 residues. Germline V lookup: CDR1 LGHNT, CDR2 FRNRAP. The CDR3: CASGRGGGNQPQHF. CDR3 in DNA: TGTGCTAGTGGTCGAGGGGGGGGCAATCAGCCCCAGCATTTT.

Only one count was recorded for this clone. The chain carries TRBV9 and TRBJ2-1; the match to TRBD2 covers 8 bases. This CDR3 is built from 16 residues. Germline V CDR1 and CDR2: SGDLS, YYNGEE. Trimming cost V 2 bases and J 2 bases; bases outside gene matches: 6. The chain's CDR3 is CASSVTAGAAYNEQFF. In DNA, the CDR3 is TGTGCCAGCAGCGTCACAGCGGGAGCTGCCTACAATGAGCAGTTCTTC.

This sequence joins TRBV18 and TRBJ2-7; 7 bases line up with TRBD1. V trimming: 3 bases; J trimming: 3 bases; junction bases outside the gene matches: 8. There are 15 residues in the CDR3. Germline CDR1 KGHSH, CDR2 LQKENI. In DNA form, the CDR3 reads TGTGCCAGCTCACCCGATCGGACAGGTTACTACGAGCAGTACTTC. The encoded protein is CASSPDRTGYYEQYF.

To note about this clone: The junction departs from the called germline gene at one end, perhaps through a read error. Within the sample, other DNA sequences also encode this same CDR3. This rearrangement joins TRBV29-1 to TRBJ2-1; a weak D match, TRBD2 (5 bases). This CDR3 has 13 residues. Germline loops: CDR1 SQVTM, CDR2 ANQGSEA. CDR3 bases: TGTAGCGTTAGGCTAGCCCCCCGAAGGGAGCAGTTCTTC. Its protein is CSVRLAPRREQFF.

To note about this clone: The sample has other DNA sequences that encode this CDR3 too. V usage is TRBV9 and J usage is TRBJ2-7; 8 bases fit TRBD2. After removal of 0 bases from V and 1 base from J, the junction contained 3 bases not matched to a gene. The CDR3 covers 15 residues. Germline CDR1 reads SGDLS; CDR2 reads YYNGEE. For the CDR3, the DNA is TGTGCCAGCAGCGTAGTTCCGGGAGGGTCCTACGAGCAGTACTTC. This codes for CASSVVPGGSYEQYF.

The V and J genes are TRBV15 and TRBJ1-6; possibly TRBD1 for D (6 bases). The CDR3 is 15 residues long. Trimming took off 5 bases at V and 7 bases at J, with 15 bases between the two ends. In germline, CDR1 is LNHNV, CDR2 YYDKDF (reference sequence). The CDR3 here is CATSGGGLGNSPLHF. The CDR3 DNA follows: TGTGCCACCAGCGGCGGGGGGCTAGGGAATTCACCCCTCCACTTT.

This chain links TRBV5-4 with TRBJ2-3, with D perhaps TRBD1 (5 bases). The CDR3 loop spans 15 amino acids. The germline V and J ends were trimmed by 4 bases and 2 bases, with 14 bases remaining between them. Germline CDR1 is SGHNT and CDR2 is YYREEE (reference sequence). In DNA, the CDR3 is TGTGCCAGCAGCCCCGAAGGGGTAAACACAGATACGCAGTATTTT. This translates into CASSPEGVNTDTQYF.

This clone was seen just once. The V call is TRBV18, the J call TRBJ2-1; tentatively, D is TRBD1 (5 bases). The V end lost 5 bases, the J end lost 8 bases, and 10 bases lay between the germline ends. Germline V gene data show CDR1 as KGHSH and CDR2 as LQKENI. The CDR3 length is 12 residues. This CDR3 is CASSTGADEQFF. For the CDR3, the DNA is TGTGCCAGCTCAACTGGGGCCGATGAGCAGTTCTTC.

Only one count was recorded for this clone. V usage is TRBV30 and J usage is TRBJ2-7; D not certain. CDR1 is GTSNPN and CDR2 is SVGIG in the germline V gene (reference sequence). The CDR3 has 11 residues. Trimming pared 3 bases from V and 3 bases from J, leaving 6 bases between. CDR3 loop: CAWSNSYEQYF. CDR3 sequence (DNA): TGTGCCTGGAGCAACAGCTACGAGCAGTACTTC.

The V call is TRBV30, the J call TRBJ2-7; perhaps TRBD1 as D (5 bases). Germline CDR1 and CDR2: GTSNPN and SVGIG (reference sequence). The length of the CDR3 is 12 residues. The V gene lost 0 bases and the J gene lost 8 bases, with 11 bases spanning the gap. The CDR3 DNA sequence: TGTGCCTGGAGTGTAAGTCCAGGGAAGCAGTACTTC. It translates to CAWSVSPGKQYF. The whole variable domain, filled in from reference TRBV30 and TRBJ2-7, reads SQTIHQWPATLVQPVGSPLSLECTVEGTSNPNLYWYRQAAGRGLQLLFYSVGIGQISSEVPQNLSASRPQDRQFILSSKKLLLSDSGFYLCAWSVSPGKQYFGPGTRLTVT.

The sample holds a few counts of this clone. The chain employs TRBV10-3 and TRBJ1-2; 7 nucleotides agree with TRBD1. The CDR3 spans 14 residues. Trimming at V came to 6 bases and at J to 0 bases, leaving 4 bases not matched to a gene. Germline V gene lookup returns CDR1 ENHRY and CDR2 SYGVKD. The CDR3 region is CAIRGDSPNYGYTF. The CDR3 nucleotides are TGTGCCATCAGGGGGGACAGCCCTAACTATGGCTACACCTTC.

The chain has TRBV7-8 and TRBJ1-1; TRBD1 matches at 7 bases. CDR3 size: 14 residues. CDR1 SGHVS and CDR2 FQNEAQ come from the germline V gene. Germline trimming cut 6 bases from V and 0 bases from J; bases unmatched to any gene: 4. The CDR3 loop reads CASRDGTVNTEAFF. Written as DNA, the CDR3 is TGTGCCAGCAGGGACGGGACAGTGAACACTGAAGCTTTCTTT.

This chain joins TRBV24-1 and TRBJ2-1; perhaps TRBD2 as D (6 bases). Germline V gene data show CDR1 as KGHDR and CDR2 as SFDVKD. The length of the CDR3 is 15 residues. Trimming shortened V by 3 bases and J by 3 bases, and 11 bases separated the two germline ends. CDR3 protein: CATSDGSGFYNEQFF. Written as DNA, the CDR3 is TGTGCCACCAGTGATGGGAGCGGGTTCTACAATGAGCAGTTCTTC.

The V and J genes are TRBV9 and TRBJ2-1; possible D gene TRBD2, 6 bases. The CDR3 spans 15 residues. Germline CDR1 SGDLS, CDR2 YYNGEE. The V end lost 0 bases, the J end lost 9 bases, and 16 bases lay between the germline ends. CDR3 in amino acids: CASSVVERENGEQFF. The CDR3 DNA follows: TGTGCCAGCAGCGTAGTCGAACGGGAGAATGGTGAGCAGTTCTTC.

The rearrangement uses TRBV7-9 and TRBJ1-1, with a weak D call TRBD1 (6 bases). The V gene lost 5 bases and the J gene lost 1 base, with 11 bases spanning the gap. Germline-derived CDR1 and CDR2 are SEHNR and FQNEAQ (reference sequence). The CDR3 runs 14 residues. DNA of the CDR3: TGTGCCAGCAGCCAAACGACAGGGAACACTGAAGCTTTCTTT. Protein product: CASSQTTGNTEAFF.

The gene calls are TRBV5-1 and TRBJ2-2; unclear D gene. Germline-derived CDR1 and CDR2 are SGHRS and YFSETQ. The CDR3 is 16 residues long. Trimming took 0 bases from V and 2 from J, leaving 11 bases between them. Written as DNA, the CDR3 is TGCGCCAGCAGCTTGGTTACACAATCCAACACCGGGGAGCTGTTTTTT. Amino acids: CASSLVTQSNTGELFF.

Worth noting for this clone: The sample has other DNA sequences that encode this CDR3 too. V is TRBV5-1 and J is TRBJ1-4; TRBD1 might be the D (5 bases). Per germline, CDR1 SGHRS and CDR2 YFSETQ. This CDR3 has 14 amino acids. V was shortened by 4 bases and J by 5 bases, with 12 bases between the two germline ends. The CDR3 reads CASSAQGANEKLFF. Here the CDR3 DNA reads TGCGCCAGCAGCGCTCAGGGTGCCAATGAAAAACTGTTTTTT.

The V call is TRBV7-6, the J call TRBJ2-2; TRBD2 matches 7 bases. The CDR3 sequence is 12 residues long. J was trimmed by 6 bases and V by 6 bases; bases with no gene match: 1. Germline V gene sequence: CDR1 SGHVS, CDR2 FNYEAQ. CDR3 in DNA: TGTGCCAGCAGGGCGGGAGCCGGGGAGCTGTTTTTT. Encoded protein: CASRAGAGELFF.

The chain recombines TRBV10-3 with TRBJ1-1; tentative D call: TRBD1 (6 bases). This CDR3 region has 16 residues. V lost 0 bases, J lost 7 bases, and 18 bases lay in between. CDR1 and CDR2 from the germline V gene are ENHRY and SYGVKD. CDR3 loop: CAISESQGLTSGEAFF. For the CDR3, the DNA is TGTGCCATCAGTGAGTCACAGGGCCTGACTTCTGGTGAAGCTTTCTTT.

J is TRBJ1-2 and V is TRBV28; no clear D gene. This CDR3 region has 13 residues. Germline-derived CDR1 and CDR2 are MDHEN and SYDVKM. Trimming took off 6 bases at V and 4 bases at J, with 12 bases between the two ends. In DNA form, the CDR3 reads TGTGCCAGCAGGACCAATACAGCCTATGGCTACACCTTC. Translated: CASRTNTAYGYTF.

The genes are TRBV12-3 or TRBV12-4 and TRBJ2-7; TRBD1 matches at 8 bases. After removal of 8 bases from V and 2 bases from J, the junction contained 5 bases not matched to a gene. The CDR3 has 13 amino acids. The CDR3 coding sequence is TGTGCCAGCTCACAGGGGGTTCCCTACGAGCAGTACTTC. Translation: CASSQGVPYEQYF.

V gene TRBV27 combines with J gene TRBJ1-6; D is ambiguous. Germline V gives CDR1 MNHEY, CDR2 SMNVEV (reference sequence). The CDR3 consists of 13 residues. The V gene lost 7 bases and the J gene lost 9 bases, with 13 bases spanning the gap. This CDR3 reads CASKSPGGSPLHF. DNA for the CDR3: TGTGCCAGCAAAAGTCCCGGCGGTTCACCCCTCCACTTT.

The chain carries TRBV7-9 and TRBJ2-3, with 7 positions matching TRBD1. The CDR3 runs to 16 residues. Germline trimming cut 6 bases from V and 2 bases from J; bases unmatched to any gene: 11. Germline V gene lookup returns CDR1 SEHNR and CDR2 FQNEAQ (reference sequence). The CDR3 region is CASRSGDSGDTDTQYF. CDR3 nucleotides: TGTGCCAGCAGATCCGGGGACAGCGGCGACACAGATACGCAGTATTTT.

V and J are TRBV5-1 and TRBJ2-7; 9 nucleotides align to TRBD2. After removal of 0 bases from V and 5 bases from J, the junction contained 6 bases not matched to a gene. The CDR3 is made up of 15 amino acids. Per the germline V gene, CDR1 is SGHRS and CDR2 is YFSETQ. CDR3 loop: CASSLEGLAVNEQYF. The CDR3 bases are TGCGCCAGCAGCTTGGAGGGACTAGCTGTCAACGAGCAGTACTTC.